The rows below give T cell receptor beta chains drawn from one sample of a study of blood T cell repertoires in COVID-19. The protocol was immunoSEQ multiplex PCR, while the TCRdb copy is restricted to in-frame clones and leaves out a portion. The profile covers approximately 280,000 clones, with approximately 91% appearing a single time and under 2.5% taken by the ten largest. Material: peripheral blood. All receptors come from a man aged 50 to 60 with acute or convalescent COVID-19. CDR3s include the opening cysteine and the closing phenylalanine or tryptophan. The order of the fields is J gene, clone size, V gene, D gene, CDR3 DNA, CDR3 protein. D genes are given only for firm matches. Clone size, where shown, is once, few, many, or a class for clones that have expanded.

j_call: TRBJ1-1
clone_size: .
v_call: TRBV2
d_call: TRBD1
cdr3_nt: TGTGCCAGCAGCCCCGACAGGGGGAACACTGAAGCTTTCTTT
cdr3_aa: CASSPDRGNTEAFF

j_call: TRBJ1-3
clone_size: .
v_call: TRBV30
d_call: .
cdr3_nt: TGTGCCTGGAGTGTATGGGCGTGGGGGCACTCTGGAAACACCATATATTTT
cdr3_aa: CAWSVWAWGHSGNTIYF

j_call: TRBJ2-3
clone_size: .
v_call: TRBV7-3
d_call: .
cdr3_nt: TGTGCCAGCAGCCGACACAGCGGAACAGATACGCAGTATTTT
cdr3_aa: CASSRHSGTDTQYF

j_call: TRBJ2-2
clone_size: .
v_call: TRBV7-9
d_call: TRBD1
cdr3_nt: TGTGCCAGGGGCCCGGGACAGGACACCGGGGAGCTGTTTTTT
cdr3_aa: CARGPGQDTGELFF

j_call: TRBJ1-1
clone_size: .
v_call: TRBV12-2
d_call: .
cdr3_nt: TGTGCAAGTCGCCCCTCGGGGGGTAGGGCTGAAGCTTTCTTT
cdr3_aa: CASRPSGGRAEAFF

j_call: TRBJ1-3
clone_size: .
v_call: TRBV5-1
d_call: .
cdr3_nt: TGCGCCAGCGCCTCGGGGGGTTCTGGAAACACCATATATTTT
cdr3_aa: CASASGGSGNTIYF

j_call: TRBJ2-7
clone_size: .
v_call: TRBV18
d_call: .
cdr3_nt: TGTGCCAGCTCACCCAATCGGGAGCAGTACTTC
cdr3_aa: CASSPNREQYF

j_call: TRBJ1-5
clone_size: few
v_call: TRBV29-1
d_call: .
cdr3_nt: TGCAGCGTGCCCGGTCAGGGGAGCAATCAGCCCCAGCATTTT
cdr3_aa: CSVPGQGSNQPQHF

j_call: TRBJ2-5
clone_size: .
v_call: TRBV9
d_call: .
cdr3_nt: TGTGCCAGCGGGAGGAGTCCCCTCGAGACCCAGTACTTC
cdr3_aa: CASGRSPLETQYF

j_call: TRBJ1-5
clone_size: .
v_call: TRBV19
d_call: TRBD1
cdr3_nt: TGTGCCAGTAGTACCCGGGACAGGGCTAATCAGCCCCAGCATTTT
cdr3_aa: CASSTRDRANQPQHF

j_call: TRBJ1-3
clone_size: .
v_call: TRBV5-5
d_call: .
cdr3_nt: TGTGCCAGCAGCGTGAACACAGCCTCTGGAAACACCATATATTTT
cdr3_aa: CASSVNTASGNTIYF

j_call: TRBJ2-5
clone_size: .
v_call: TRBV29-1
d_call: TRBD2
cdr3_nt: TGCAGCGTTGATTCGGGGGGTACCCAGTACTTC
cdr3_aa: CSVDSGGTQYF

j_call: TRBJ1-3
clone_size: .
v_call: TRBV19
d_call: .
cdr3_nt: TGTGCCACTCTGGAGGCAGGGGAAGGAACTAAGGGAAACACCATATATTTT
cdr3_aa: CATLEAGEGTKGNTIYF

j_call: TRBJ2-5
clone_size: .
v_call: TRBV21-1
d_call: .
cdr3_nt: TGTGCCAGCGAGGGTGTGGAAAAAGAGACCCAGTACTTC
cdr3_aa: CASEGVEKETQYF

j_call: TRBJ1-2
clone_size: once
v_call: TRBV29-1
d_call: TRBD1
cdr3_nt: TGCAGCGTCCAAGGACAGGGGGACTATGGCTACACCTTC
cdr3_aa: CSVQGQGDYGYTF

j_call: TRBJ2-2
clone_size: .
v_call: TRBV9
d_call: .
cdr3_nt: TGTGCCAGCAGCGTTGGGGGGGCCACCGGGGAGCTGTTTTTT
cdr3_aa: CASSVGGATGELFF

j_call: TRBJ2-2
clone_size: .
v_call: TRBV2
d_call: .
cdr3_nt: TGTGCCAGCAGTGAAGCTCTTTCCGGGGAGCTGTTTTTT
cdr3_aa: CASSEALSGELFF

j_call: TRBJ2-7
clone_size: .
v_call: TRBV18
d_call: TRBD1
cdr3_nt: TGTGCCAGCTCACCGGGACAGGGATCCTACGAGCAGTACTTC
cdr3_aa: CASSPGQGSYEQYF

j_call: TRBJ1-4
clone_size: few
v_call: TRBV19
d_call: .
cdr3_nt: TGTGCCAGTAGAATGGGAGGGGCTGAAAAACTGTTTTTT
cdr3_aa: CASRMGGAEKLFF

j_call: TRBJ2-2
clone_size: .
v_call: TRBV7-3
d_call: TRBD2
cdr3_nt: TGTGCCAGCAGCTTAAGGGTGACTAGCGGGAGATCGAACACCGGGGAGCTGTTTTTT
cdr3_aa: CASSLRVTSGRSNTGELFF

j_call: TRBJ2-1
clone_size: .
v_call: TRBV27
d_call: TRBD1
cdr3_nt: TGTGCCAGCAATTTAGACGGGCCGACAGGGAGTGTCAATGAGCAGTTCTTC
cdr3_aa: CASNLDGPTGSVNEQFF

j_call: TRBJ1-4
clone_size: .
v_call: TRBV19
d_call: TRBD1
cdr3_nt: TGTGCCAGTAGTATAGAGCTCGTACAGGGGGGTGAAAAACTGTTTTTT
cdr3_aa: CASSIELVQGGEKLFF

j_call: TRBJ1-5
clone_size: .
v_call: TRBV27
d_call: .
cdr3_nt: TGTGCCAGCAGGAGCCAGGGCGATCAGCCCCAGCATTTT
cdr3_aa: CASRSQGDQPQHF

j_call: TRBJ1-3
clone_size: .
v_call: TRBV5-6
d_call: .
cdr3_nt: TGTGCCAGCAGCCGACAGGCGCGGCCCTCTGGAAACACCATATATTTT
cdr3_aa: CASSRQARPSGNTIYF

j_call: TRBJ1-2
clone_size: .
v_call: TRBV7-9
d_call: .
cdr3_nt: TGTGCCAGCAGCTTAGGAGGACTCCTGGGTGGCTACACCTTC
cdr3_aa: CASSLGGLLGGYTF

j_call: TRBJ2-3
clone_size: .
v_call: TRBV30
d_call: TRBD2
cdr3_nt: TGTGCCTGGAGTGCAGGACTAGCGGGACCGCAGTATTTT
cdr3_aa: CAWSAGLAGPQYF

j_call: TRBJ1-1
clone_size: few
v_call: TRBV30
d_call: .
cdr3_nt: TGTGCCTGGAGTAAGCCCCCCAGGGTGGCTTTCTTT
cdr3_aa: CAWSKPPRVAFF

j_call: TRBJ2-1
clone_size: .
v_call: TRBV7-6
d_call: TRBD1
cdr3_nt: TGTGCCAGCAGCCCCCGACAGGGGGCAAACAATGAGCAGTTCTTC
cdr3_aa: CASSPRQGANNEQFF

j_call: TRBJ2-1
clone_size: .
v_call: TRBV7-3
d_call: .
cdr3_nt: TGTGCCAGCAGCTTAACAGGGAGCGATGAGCAGTTCTTC
cdr3_aa: CASSLTGSDEQFF

j_call: TRBJ2-1
clone_size: .
v_call: TRBV10-2
d_call: .
cdr3_nt: TGCGCCAGCAGTGAGATATCTACCGCTTACAATGAGCAGTTCTTC
cdr3_aa: CASSEISTAYNEQFF

j_call: TRBJ2-1
clone_size: .
v_call: TRBV7-3
d_call: TRBD2
cdr3_nt: TGTGCCAGCAGCCTCTGGACTAGCGGGGGCCACACAAACTCCTACAATGAGCAGTTCTTC
cdr3_aa: CASSLWTSGGHTNSYNEQFF

j_call: TRBJ1-2
clone_size: .
v_call: TRBV6-5
d_call: TRBD1
cdr3_nt: TGTGCCAGCAGTAAGGGACAGCTCAACTATGGCTACACCTTC
cdr3_aa: CASSKGQLNYGYTF

j_call: TRBJ2-7
clone_size: .
v_call: TRBV3-1/TRBV3-2
d_call: TRBD1
cdr3_nt: TGTGCCAGCAGCCCTCGGACAGGGCATTACTACGAGCAGTACTTC
cdr3_aa: CASSPRTGHYYEQYF

j_call: TRBJ2-5
clone_size: .
v_call: TRBV6-4
d_call: .
cdr3_nt: TGTGCCAGCACCGAGGACACCCAAGAGACCCAGTACTTC
cdr3_aa: CASTEDTQETQYF

j_call: TRBJ2-1
clone_size: .
v_call: TRBV5-8
d_call: TRBD1
cdr3_nt: TGTGCCAGCAGCTCGCGGGACAGGGGCTACAATGAGCAGTTCTTC
cdr3_aa: CASSSRDRGYNEQFF

j_call: TRBJ2-5
clone_size: .
v_call: TRBV2
d_call: TRBD1
cdr3_nt: TGTGCCAGCACCCAAAGGGGGCTCCAAGAGACCCAGTACTTC
cdr3_aa: CASTQRGLQETQYF

j_call: TRBJ1-5
clone_size: .
v_call: TRBV18
d_call: .
cdr3_nt: TGTGCCAGCTCCCGTGAGGGCGCCGATAGTCAGCCCCAGCATTTT
cdr3_aa: CASSREGADSQPQHF

j_call: TRBJ1-1
clone_size: .
v_call: TRBV19
d_call: .
cdr3_nt: TGTGCCAGTAGTACCAACAGAGACACTGAAGCTTTCTTT
cdr3_aa: CASSTNRDTEAFF

j_call: TRBJ2-7
clone_size: .
v_call: TRBV18
d_call: TRBD1
cdr3_nt: TGTGCCAGCTCAGTTCGGACAGGGGACTACGAGCAGTACTTC
cdr3_aa: CASSVRTGDYEQYF

j_call: TRBJ2-7
clone_size: .
v_call: TRBV7-9
d_call: TRBD1
cdr3_nt: TGTGCCAGCAGGACCGGACAGGGCTTCCCCTACGAGCAGTACTTC
cdr3_aa: CASRTGQGFPYEQYF